This T cell receptor beta chain is drawn from a study of blood T cell repertoires in COVID-19 (dated by TCRdb to the early 2020s). In terms of the full investigation: Collaborator samples came from the United States, Italy and Spain and covered acute and convalescent phases of COVID-19. The prospective study material was composed of cDNA or gDNA derived from T cells, B-cell-depleted T cells, or PBMCs. Deeply sampled blood TCRbeta repertoires from subjects exposed to, actively infected with, or recovered from COVID-19 were included in the dataset. The repertoires were made available in a free public database intended to serve as a resource for research on the immune response to SARS-CoV-2. The samples were drawn from two sources: the first 160 participants of the ongoing ImmuneRACE study, and 1,200 or so subjects contributed by 6 global collaborators. The sample metadata nearly always contained a de-identified subject ID, COVID-19 status, age in years and sex. Where available, HLA class I and class II types were obtained from metadata supplied by the sample provider rather than from assay-based typing. What the study reported, not specific to this receptor: Clinical and demographic metadata were provided uncurated, with the amount varying by source and participant.

Of note for this clone: No antigen is known for it. Per-base qualities were not stored, and no clone one base away is much larger.

Participants in the prospective study were enrolled through a virtual design, were aged roughly 18 to 100 years, and lived in approximately 24 United States geographic areas. In the prospective study, cohorts were assigned on the basis of participant-reported clinical history obtained from a screening survey and a study questionnaire. In the prospective study, whole blood, serum and a nasopharyngeal or oropharyngeal swab were collected from each participant by mobile phlebotomists. Over an approximately 2-month period, participants in the prospective study had the option of providing additional blood draws and questionnaires. Before DNA extraction, blood samples from the prospective study were shipped at room temperature or frozen. The immunoSEQ Assay, a bias-controlled multiplex PCR, was used to amplify TCRbeta CDR3 regions from genomic DNA. On the authors' methods: Nucleated cell counts per sample were estimated from amplification of reference gene primers within the assay. To quantify the absolute abundance of each unique TCRbeta CDR3 rearrangement, sequence reads were collapsed and filtered. For each sample, productive Simpson clonality was calculated by taking the square root of Simpson's diversity index across productive rearrangements. In its TCRdb copy, this immuneACCESS table keeps in-frame sequences only and misses some clones. Where compared with another copy, unresolved V genes explain less than half of these, and the others have no known cause. The V and J calls and clone size were taken over from that table, and D and trimming were inferred from the DNA. This sample comprises a few hundred thousand clones, about nine tenths of them detected only once. The top ten clonotypes cover 2% to 2.5% of the sample.

From the cysteine up to the phenylalanine, the CDR3 has a length of 14 residues. The kept DNA is CDR3 alone, 42 bases in frame from the first base. V lost 6 bases and J lost 4 bases, and the count of bases not matched to a germline gene is 6. In the germline V gene (reference sequence), CDR1 corresponds to WNHNN and CDR2 to SYGVQD. This clonotype was sampled from a woman aged 40 to 50 with acute COVID-19. Recombination joined TRBV10-1 with TRBJ1-1, with 9 central nucleotides matching TRBD1. The specimen sequenced was PBMCs or T cells enriched from blood (not recorded which). The CDR3 protein: CASSTGTGFTEAFF. In nucleotides, the sequence is TGCGCCAGCAGCACCGGGACAGGGTTCACTGAAGCTTTCTTT.